This T cell receptor (beta chain) was sequenced in a study of cytomegalovirus exposure and HLA in healthy donors. Study information: Within the Caucasian-associated ancestry cluster were under 85% of the 398 genotyped donors. Points from the study as a whole: Association of a missense DCLRE1C variant with TCR beta V- and J-gene trimming was reported in a later analysis.

This CDR3 has 14 amino acids. The germline V gene encodes CDR1 SGHTS and CDR2 YDEGEE. Unmatched junction bases numbered 13, after V lost 2 bases and J lost 12 bases. Points on this clone: Its target is not known.

Vbeta (60) and Jbeta (13) primers were used in the PCR. Here immunoSEQ multiplex PCR was the method, and the copy in TCRdb shows in-frame clones only, minus some. Here the sample spans more than 150,000 clones, 70% to 90% being singletons. Sequenced input: PBMCs. The chain joins TRBV5-8 to TRBJ2-7, with TRBD1 matching over 8 bases. The clonotype originates from a young man in good health and CMV-seropositive. The CDR3 protein is CASSFGTGQAVRYF. The DNA of the CDR3 is TGTGCCAGCAGCTTCGGGACAGGACAGGCAGTAAGGTACTTC.